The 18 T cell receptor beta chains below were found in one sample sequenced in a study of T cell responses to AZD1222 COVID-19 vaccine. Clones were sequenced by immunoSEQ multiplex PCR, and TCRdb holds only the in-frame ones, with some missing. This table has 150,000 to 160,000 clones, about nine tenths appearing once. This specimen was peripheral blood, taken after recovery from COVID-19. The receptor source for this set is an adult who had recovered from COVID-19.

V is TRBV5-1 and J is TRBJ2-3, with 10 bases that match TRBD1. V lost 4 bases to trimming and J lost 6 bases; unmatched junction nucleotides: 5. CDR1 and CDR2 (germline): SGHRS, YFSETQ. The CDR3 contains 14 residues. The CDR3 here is CASSMGQGTDTQYF. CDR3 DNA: TGCGCCAGCAGCATGGGACAGGGGACGGATACGCAGTATTTT.

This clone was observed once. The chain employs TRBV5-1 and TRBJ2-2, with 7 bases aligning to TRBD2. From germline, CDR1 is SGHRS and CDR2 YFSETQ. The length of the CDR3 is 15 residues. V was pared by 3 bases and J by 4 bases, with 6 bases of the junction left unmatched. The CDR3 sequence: CASSSGLDSTGELFF. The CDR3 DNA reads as TGCGCCAGCAGCTCCGGACTAGACAGCACCGGGGAGCTGTTTTTT.

This chain's CDR3 is CSVAIGGTGELFF. The CDR3 DNA is TGCAGCGTTGCCATTGGGGGTACCGGGGAGCTGTTTTTT. V usage is TRBV29-1 and J usage is TRBJ2-2; D is possibly TRBD1 or TRBD2 (5 bases each). The V gene's germline CDR1 is SQVTM and CDR2 ANQGSEA. The CDR3 sequence is 13 residues long. Trimming stripped 4 bases from V and 5 bases from J, with 11 bases between.

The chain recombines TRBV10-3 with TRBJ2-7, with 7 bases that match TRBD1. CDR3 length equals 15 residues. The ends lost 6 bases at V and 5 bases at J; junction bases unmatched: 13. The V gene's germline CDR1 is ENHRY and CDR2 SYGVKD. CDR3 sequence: CAIRVGKGAIDEQYF. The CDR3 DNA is TGTGCCATCAGGGTGGGGAAGGGGGCGATCGACGAGCAGTACTTC.

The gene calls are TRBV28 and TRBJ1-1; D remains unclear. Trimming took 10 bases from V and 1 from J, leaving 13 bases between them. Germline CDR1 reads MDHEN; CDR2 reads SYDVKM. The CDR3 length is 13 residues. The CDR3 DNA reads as TGTGCCACCTTAGCCTGGGGGAACACTGAAGCTTTCTTT. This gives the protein CATLAWGNTEAFF.

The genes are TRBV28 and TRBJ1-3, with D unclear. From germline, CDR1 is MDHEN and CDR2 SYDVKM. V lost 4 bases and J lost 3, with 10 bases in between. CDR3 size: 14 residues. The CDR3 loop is CASSSVERGNTIYF. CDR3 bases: TGTGCCAGCAGTTCGGTGGAACGTGGAAACACCATATATTTT.

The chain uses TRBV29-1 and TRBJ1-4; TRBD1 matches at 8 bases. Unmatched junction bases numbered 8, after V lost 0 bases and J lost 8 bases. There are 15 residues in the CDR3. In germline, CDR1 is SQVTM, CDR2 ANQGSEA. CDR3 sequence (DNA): TGCAGCGTTGAAGATCGCGGACAGGGAGGGGAAAAACTGTTTTTT. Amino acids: CSVEDRGQGGEKLFF.

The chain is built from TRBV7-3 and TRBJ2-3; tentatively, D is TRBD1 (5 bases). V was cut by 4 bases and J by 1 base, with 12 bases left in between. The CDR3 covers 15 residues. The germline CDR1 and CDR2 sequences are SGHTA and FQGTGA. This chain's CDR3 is CASSSTGQGTDTQYF. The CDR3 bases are TGTGCCAGCAGCTCGACCGGACAAGGCACAGATACGCAGTATTTT.

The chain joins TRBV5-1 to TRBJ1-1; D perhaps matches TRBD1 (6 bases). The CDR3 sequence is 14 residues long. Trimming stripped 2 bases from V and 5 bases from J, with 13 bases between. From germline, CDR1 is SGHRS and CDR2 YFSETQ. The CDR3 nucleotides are TGCGCCAGCAGCTTCGCAGGGGCTGGAACTGAAGCTTTCTTT. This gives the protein CASSFAGAGTEAFF.

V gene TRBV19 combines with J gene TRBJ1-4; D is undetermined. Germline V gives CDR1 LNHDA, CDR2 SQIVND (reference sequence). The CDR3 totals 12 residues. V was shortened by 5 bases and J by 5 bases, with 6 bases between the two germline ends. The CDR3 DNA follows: TGTGCCAGTAGTGAGTACAATGAAAAACTGTTTTTT. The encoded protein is CASSEYNEKLFF.

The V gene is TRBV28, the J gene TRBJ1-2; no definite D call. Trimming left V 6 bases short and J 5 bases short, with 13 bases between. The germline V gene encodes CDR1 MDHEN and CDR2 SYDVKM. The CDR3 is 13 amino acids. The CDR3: CASSIERAYGYTF. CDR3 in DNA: TGTGCCAGCAGCATCGAGAGGGCTTATGGCTACACCTTC.

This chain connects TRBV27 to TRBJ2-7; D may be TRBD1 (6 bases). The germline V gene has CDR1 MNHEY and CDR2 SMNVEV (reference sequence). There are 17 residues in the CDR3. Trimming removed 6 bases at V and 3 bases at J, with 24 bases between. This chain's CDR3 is CASSRKPPGETVYEQYF. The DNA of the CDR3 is TGTGCCAGCAGCCGTAAACCCCCAGGGGAAACAGTCTACGAGCAGTACTTC.

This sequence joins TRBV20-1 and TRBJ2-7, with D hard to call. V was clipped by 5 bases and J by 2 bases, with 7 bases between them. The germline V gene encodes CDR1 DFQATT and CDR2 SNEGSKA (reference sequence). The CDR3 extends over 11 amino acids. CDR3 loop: CSAHQTYEQYF. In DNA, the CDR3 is TGCAGTGCTCATCAAACCTACGAGCAGTACTTC.

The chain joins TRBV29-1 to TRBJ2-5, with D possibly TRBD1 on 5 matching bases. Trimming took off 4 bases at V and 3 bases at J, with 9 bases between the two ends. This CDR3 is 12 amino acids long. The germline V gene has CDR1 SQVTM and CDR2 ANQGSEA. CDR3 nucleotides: TGCAGCGTTGGACAGCAGGAAGAGACCCAGTACTTC. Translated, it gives CSVGQQEETQYF. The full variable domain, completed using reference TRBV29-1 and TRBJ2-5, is SAVISQKPSRDICQRGTSLTIQCQVDSQVTMMFWYRQQPGQSLTLIATANQGSEATYESGFVIDKFPISRPNLTFSTLTVSNMSPEDSSIYLCSVGQQEETQYFGPGTRLLVL.

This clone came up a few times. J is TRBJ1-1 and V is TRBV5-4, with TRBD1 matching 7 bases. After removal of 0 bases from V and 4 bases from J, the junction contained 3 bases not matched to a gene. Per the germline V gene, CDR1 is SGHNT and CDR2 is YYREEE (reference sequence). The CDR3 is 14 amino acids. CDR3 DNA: TGTGCCAGCAGCTTGGGCAGGGGGGTCACTGAAGCTTTCTTT. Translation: CASSLGRGVTEAFF.

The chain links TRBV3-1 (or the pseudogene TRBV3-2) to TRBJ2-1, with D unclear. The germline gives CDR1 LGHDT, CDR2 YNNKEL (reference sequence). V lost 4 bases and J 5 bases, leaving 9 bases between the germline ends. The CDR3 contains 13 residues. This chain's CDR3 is CASSRRPDNEQFF. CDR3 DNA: TGTGCCAGCAGCCGTCGCCCAGACAATGAGCAGTTCTTC.

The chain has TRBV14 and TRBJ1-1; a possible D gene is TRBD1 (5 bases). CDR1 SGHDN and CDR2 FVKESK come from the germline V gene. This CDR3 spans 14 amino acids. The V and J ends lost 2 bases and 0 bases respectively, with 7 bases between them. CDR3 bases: TGTGCCAGCAGCCAACGGGGGATGAACACTGAAGCTTTCTTT. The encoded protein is CASSQRGMNTEAFF.

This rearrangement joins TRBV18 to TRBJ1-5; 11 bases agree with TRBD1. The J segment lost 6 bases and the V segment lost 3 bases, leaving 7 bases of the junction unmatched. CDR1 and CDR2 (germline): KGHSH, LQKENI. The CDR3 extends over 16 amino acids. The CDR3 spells CASSPTRTGGVQPQHF. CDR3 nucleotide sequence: TGTGCCAGCTCACCTACCAGGACAGGGGGCGTTCAGCCCCAGCATTTT.